This record concerns one T cell receptor (beta chain) sequence. The data were obtained in a study of blood T cell repertoires in COVID-19. The assay was immunoSEQ multiplex PCR, and TCRdb's table has in-frame clones only and misses some. The repertoire consists of some 180,000 clones, with over 70% occurring once and the leading ten covering 14%. Shortly before study entry, within 2 weeks, exposed participants had met a COVID-19 case. CDR1 and CDR2 (germline): MNHNS, SASEGT. The CDR3 has 15 amino acids. The V gene end was trimmed by 5 bases and the J gene end by 2 bases; junction bases not matched to a gene: 8.

Sequencing input: PBMCs or T cells enriched from blood (not recorded which). This chain connects TRBV6-1 to TRBJ1-2, with 7 bases matching TRBD1. This receptor was identified in a man aged 60-69 years who had been exposed to COVID-19. DNA of the CDR3: TGTGCCAGCAGTCACGGGACAGCGAGGAACTATGGCTACACCTTC. Residues: CASSHGTARNYGYTF.